The 28 T cell receptor beta chains given below trace back to one sample, sequenced in a study of blood T cells in healthy people across ages. It was with a sample-barcoded 5' primer and a J-beta primer mix that a second PCR of about 6 to 11 cycles was run. TCRdb itself ran the 5' RACE reads through MiXCR, one entry per CDR3 protein. The table includes roughly 1,100,000 distinct CDR3 sequences, approximately 25% detected once. These same records also appear under a second study, on T cells of mothers and their children.

The sequencing sample was made of blood. All receptors derive from a girl aged 2-10 years in good health.

A note on this clonotype: A junction end diverges from the germline sequence, so it may reflect a read error. This sequence joins TRBV20-1 and TRBJ1-6; D remains ambiguous. Germline V lookup: CDR1 DFQATT, CDR2 SNEGSKA (reference sequence). The CDR3 totals 15 residues. The CDR3 DNA is TGCAGTGCTAGAGATCGGACCTCCTATAATTCGCCCCTCCACTTT. Encoded protein: CSARDRTSYNSPLHF.

This chain links TRBV6-5 with TRBJ2-3; 14 nucleotides match TRBD2. The J segment lost 0 bases and the V segment lost 3 bases, leaving 5 bases of the junction unmatched. Germline values: CDR1 MNHEY, CDR2 SVGAGI. This CDR3 comprises 18 residues. CDR3 loop: CASSYWGLAGDSTDTQYF. The DNA of the CDR3 is TGTGCCAGCAGTTATTGGGGACTAGCGGGGGATAGCACAGATACGCAGTATTTT.

This clonotype was counted a few times. The chain links TRBV7-3 to TRBJ2-5; TRBD1 or TRBD2 may be the D gene (5 bases each). V gave up 3 bases and J gave up 5 bases, with 16 bases separating them. The CDR3 has 15 amino acids. Germline V gene data show CDR1 as SGHTA and CDR2 as FQGTGA. The CDR3 DNA reads TGTGCCAGCAGCTTGCGGTTCGGGACCTTTGAGACCCAGTACTTC. Amino acid sequence: CASSLRFGTFETQYF. Full variable domain (remainder filled in from reference TRBV7-3 and TRBJ2-5): GAGVSQTPSNKVTEKGKYVELRCDPISGHTALYWYRQSLGQGPEFLIYFQGTGAADDSGLPNDRFFAVRPEGSVSTLKIQRTERGDSAVYLCASSLRFGTFETQYFGPGTRLLVL.

CDR3 residues: CSVGAQPQGGEQFF. CDR3 nucleotide sequence: TGCAGCGTGGGGGCTCAACCGCAGGGCGGTGAGCAGTTCTTC. The chain recombines TRBV29-1 with TRBJ2-1; TRBD1 might be the D (6 bases). CDR1 is SQVTM, CDR2 ANQGSEA, per germline. The length of the CDR3 is 14 residues. Trimming removed 6 bases from V and 9 bases from J, with 21 bases in between.

This clonotype was seen repeatedly, ten times or more. The chain couples TRBV12-3 or TRBV12-4 to TRBJ1-2; D is ambiguous. Trimming stripped 6 bases from V and 5 bases from J, with 7 bases between. This CDR3 region has 11 residues. CDR3 residues: CASSLSYGYTF. The CDR3 region has the DNA TGTGCCAGCAGCCTCAGTTATGGCTACACCTTC.

The sample holds a few counts of this clonotype. The V gene is TRBV11-2, the J gene TRBJ2-1; D is unclear. The length of the CDR3 is 13 residues. Trimming shortened V by 6 bases and J by 1 base, and 7 bases separated the two germline ends. The V gene's germline CDR1 is SGHAT and CDR2 FQNNGV. The CDR3 here is CASRDLSYNEQFF. CDR3 bases: TGTGCCAGCAGGGACCTGTCCTACAATGAGCAGTTCTTC.

This clonotype showed up just a few times. This chain connects TRBV7-9 to TRBJ1-4, with D unclear. Germline values: CDR1 SEHNR, CDR2 FQNEAQ (reference sequence). The CDR3 has 16 amino acids. Deletions cut 4 bases from V and 3 bases from J, with 15 bases between. The CDR3 reads CASSSPRGGPNEKLFF. The CDR3 DNA sequence: TGTGCCAGCAGCTCACCGCGGGGAGGGCCTAATGAAAAACTGTTTTTT.

The rearrangement uses TRBV7-9 and TRBJ2-2, with TRBD2 matching 7 bases. With 5 bases clipped from V and 2 bases from J, the junction kept 5 bases outside the gene matches. The CDR3 covers 15 residues. Germline lookup yields CDR1 SEHNR and CDR2 FQNEAQ (reference sequence). The CDR3 nucleotides are TGTGCCAGCAGCGCCAGCGGGACTAACACCGGGGAGCTGTTTTTT. This encodes CASSASGTNTGELFF. The entire variable domain, with the rest obtained from reference TRBV7-9 and TRBJ2-2, is as follows: DTGVSQNPRHKITKRGQNVTFRCDPISEHNRLYWYRQTLGQGPEFLTYFQNEAQLEKSRLLSDRFSAERPKGSFSTLEIQRTEQGDSAMYLCASSASGTNTGELFFGEGSRLTVL.

This chain uses TRBV20-1 with TRBJ2-1, with TRBD2 identical over 8 bases. Germline CDR1 reads DFQATT; CDR2 reads SNEGSKA (reference sequence). CDR3 length equals 15 residues. V shed 6 bases, J shed 2 bases, and the junction held 9 bases outside the gene matches. The CDR3 here is CSAGKLAEAYNEQFF. The CDR3 DNA reads as TGCAGTGCCGGAAAACTAGCGGAGGCCTACAATGAGCAGTTCTTC.

The chain uses TRBV10-3 and TRBJ2-5, with D tentatively TRBD2 (6 bases). CDR1 is ENHRY, CDR2 SYGVKD, per germline. The CDR3 contains 20 residues. Trimming took 4 bases from V and 2 from J, leaving 29 bases between them. The CDR3 is CAISVGFGVIYGGKQETQYF. In DNA, the CDR3 is TGTGCCATCAGTGTTGGTTTCGGCGTTATCTATGGCGGGAAACAAGAGACCCAGTACTTC.

The table lists this clonotype with a few counts. This sequence joins TRBV7-9 and TRBJ2-7, with a tentative D call TRBD1 (6 bases). The J call could be wrong; TRBJ2-1 is a better fit for the DNA end. This CDR3 is built from 14 residues. CDR1 and CDR2 from the germline V gene are SEHNR and FQNEAQ (reference sequence). CDR3 loop: CASSFQGRDNEQFF. The CDR3 nucleotides are TGTGCCAGCAGCTTTCAGGGGAGAGACAATGAGCAGTTCTTC.

This chain joins TRBV24-1 and TRBJ2-3; D is perhaps TRBD1 or TRBD2 (6 bases each). Trimming pared 5 bases from V and 6 bases from J, leaving 14 bases between. Germline CDR1 KGHDR, CDR2 SFDVKD. This CDR3 has 14 residues. CDR3 amino acids: CATSGGALRDTQYF. In DNA form, the CDR3 reads TGTGCCACCAGTGGGGGGGCCCTCCGGGATACGCAGTATTTT.

This chain uses TRBV20-1 with TRBJ1-2, with TRBD1 matching over 7 bases. The CDR3 spans 13 residues. Germline V lookup: CDR1 DFQATT, CDR2 SNEGSKA (reference sequence). The V and J ends lost 4 bases and 1 base, in that order; junction bases with no gene match: 3. DNA of the CDR3: TGCAGTGCTAAACAGGGGATTAACTATGGCTACACCTTC. Translation gives CSAKQGINYGYTF.

The chain links TRBV2 to TRBJ2-2; D is possibly TRBD2 (5 bases). Germline loops: CDR1 SNHLY, CDR2 FYNNEI. This CDR3 is built from 14 residues. Trimming stripped 7 bases from V and 1 base from J, with 10 bases between. The CDR3 DNA is TGTGCCAGCATCGTTAGCGAGAACACCGGGGAGCTGTTTTTT. Encoded protein: CASIVSENTGELFF.

This clonotype has only a few counts. The CDR3 region has the DNA TGTGCCAGCAGCACCCCGACCCCCGAGACAACTAGACAAGAGACCCAGTACTTC. It yields the protein CASSTPTPETTRQETQYF. The chain employs TRBV7-6 and TRBJ2-5; a possible D gene is TRBD2 (5 bases). The CDR3 contains 18 residues. The V gene's germline CDR1 is SGHVS and CDR2 FNYEAQ. Trimming removed 5 bases at V and 2 bases at J, with 24 bases between.

This clonotype was detected only once. The genes are TRBV28 and TRBJ2-5; the D is unclear. With the DNA end fitting TRBJ2-7 better, the J assignment may be wrong. The CDR3 has 14 residues. Germline V CDR1 and CDR2: MDHEN, SYDVKM. CDR3 sequence (DNA): TGTGCCAGCAGTCGGGTGTCCCCTTACTACGAGCAGTACTTC. It is translated as CASSRVSPYYEQYF.

The genes are TRBV13 and TRBJ1-6; no clear D. Trimming pared 2 bases from V and 7 bases from J, leaving 15 bases between. This CDR3 region has 16 residues. Germline CDR1 and CDR2: PRHDT and FYEKMQ (reference sequence). The CDR3 region is CASSLRGLEGNSPLHF. The CDR3 nucleotides read TGTGCCAGCAGCTTACGAGGGCTGGAAGGCAATTCACCCCTCCACTTT.

The V and J genes are TRBV15 and TRBJ1-6, with 8 bases matching TRBD1. The CDR3 length is 12 residues. V dropped 5 bases and J dropped 15; count of bases not matched to a gene: 6. Germline assignment: CDR1 LNHNV and CDR2 YYDKDF (reference sequence). The chain's CDR3 is CATSPRTGLLHF. CDR3 bases: TGTGCCACCAGCCCCCGGACAGGGCTCCTCCACTTT.

V is TRBV12-5 and J is TRBJ1-2; D is unresolved. Between the trimmed V and J ends, which lost 4 bases and 9 bases, there was a span of 15 bases. CDR3 length: 13 residues. Germline CDR1 reads LGHNT; CDR2 reads FRNRAP. CDR3 DNA sequence: TGTGCTAGTGGTTGGGTACCAGAGAGACGCTACACCTTC. Translation gives CASGWVPERRYTF.

The chain joins TRBV4-2 to TRBJ2-2; the match to TRBD1 covers 7 bases. Losses at the gene ends were 4 bases for V and 6 bases for J; bases not matched to a gene: 8. Germline CDR1 reads LGHNA; CDR2 reads YNFKEQ. This CDR3 contains 15 residues. For the CDR3, the DNA is TGTGCCAGCAGCCCACAAGACAGGGAGTCCGGGGAGCTGTTTTTT. It specifies CASSPQDRESGELFF.

The chain uses TRBV2 and TRBJ1-2; TRBD1 agrees at 7 bases. Losses at the gene ends were 3 bases for V and 5 bases for J; bases not matched to a gene: 12. This CDR3 is 16 amino acids long. Germline V CDR1 and CDR2: SNHLY, FYNNEI. The chain's CDR3 is CASSDSGDSLPYGYTF. CDR3 in DNA: TGTGCCAGCAGTGACTCAGGGGACAGTCTTCCTTATGGCTACACCTTC.

The J gene is TRBJ2-5, the V gene TRBV2, with D perhaps matching TRBD1 (6 bases). With the DNA end fitting TRBJ2-1 better, the J assignment may be wrong. CDR1 SNHLY and CDR2 FYNNEI come from the germline V gene. The CDR3 consists of 15 residues. The CDR3 reads CASRQRQTGSGEQFF. The CDR3 DNA is TGTGCCAGCAGGCAGCGCCAAACAGGGTCGGGTGAGCAGTTCTTC.

In its sample, this clonotype was seen a few times. The chain is built from TRBV12-3 or TRBV12-4 and TRBJ2-5; 9 positions match TRBD1. The V and J ends lost 4 bases and 5 bases, in that order; junction bases with no gene match: 8. This CDR3 contains 15 residues. CDR3 in DNA: TGTGCCAGCAGTTCGGGGACAGGGCGAAGGGAGACCCAGTACTTC. This encodes CASSSGTGRRETQYF.

The CDR3 spells CASSPSPGLGEAFF. DNA of the CDR3: TGTGCCAGCAGCCCATCGCCGGGGCTTGGTGAAGCTTTCTTT. The rearrangement uses TRBV7-3 and TRBJ1-1; weak D call: TRBD1 (5 bases). V lost 5 bases, J lost 7 bases, and 17 bases lay in between. The CDR3 contains 14 residues. The V gene's germline CDR1 is SGHTA and CDR2 FQGTGA.

This clonotype has a handful of counts. In nucleotides, the CDR3 is TGTGCCAGCAGCTTGACGGTAGCCGGGGAGCTGTTTTTT. This translates into CASSLTVAGELFF. V usage is TRBV5-5 and J usage is TRBJ2-2; D call uncertain. CDR3 size: 13 residues. The V end lost 1 base, the J end lost 6 bases, and 7 bases lay between the germline ends. Germline V CDR1 and CDR2: SGHKS, YYEKEE (reference sequence).

V and J are TRBV9 and TRBJ2-5; 7 bases are shared with TRBD1. The DNA matches TRBJ2-1 better at its end, which makes the J call doubtful. The CDR3 consists of 17 residues. CDR1 is SGDLS, CDR2 YYNGEE, per germline. In DNA, the CDR3 is TGTGCCAGCAGCGTAGAGGGGGCAGGGACCAGATTTGATGAGCAGTTCTTC. Translating gives CASSVEGAGTRFDEQFF.

The CDR3 bases are TGTGCCAGCAGCTTTGACGGCCGCGACAGGTATAATCAGCCCCAGCATTTT. It encodes CASSFDGRDRYNQPQHF. The chain couples TRBV7-8 to TRBJ1-5; D perhaps matches TRBD1 (6 bases). In germline, CDR1 is SGHVS, CDR2 FQNEAQ. CDR3 length: 17 amino acids. Trimming left V 3 bases short and J 4 bases short, with 19 bases between.

This clonotype was detected a few times. V usage is TRBV7-2 and J usage is TRBJ2-1; D not certain. The J call is doubtful: the DNA matches TRBJ2-7 better. The CDR3 extends over 15 amino acids. Germline V gives CDR1 SGHTA, CDR2 FQGNSA. The CDR3 is CASRPPNSGLGEQYF. The CDR3 bases are TGTGCCAGCAGACCTCCCAATTCGGGTTTGGGCGAGCAGTACTTC.